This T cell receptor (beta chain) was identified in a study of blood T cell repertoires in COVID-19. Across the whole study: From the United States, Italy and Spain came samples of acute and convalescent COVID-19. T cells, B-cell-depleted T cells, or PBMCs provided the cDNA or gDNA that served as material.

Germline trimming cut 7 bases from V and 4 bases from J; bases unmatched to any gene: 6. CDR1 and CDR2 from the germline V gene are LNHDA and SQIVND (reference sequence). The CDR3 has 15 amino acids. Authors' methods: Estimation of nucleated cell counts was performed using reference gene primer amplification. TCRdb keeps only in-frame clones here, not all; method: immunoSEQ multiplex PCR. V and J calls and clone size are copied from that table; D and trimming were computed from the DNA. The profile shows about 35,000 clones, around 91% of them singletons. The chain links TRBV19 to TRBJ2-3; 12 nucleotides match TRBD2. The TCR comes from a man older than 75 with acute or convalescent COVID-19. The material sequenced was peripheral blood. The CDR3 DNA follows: TGTGCCAGTACCCTAGCGGGGGGGTCCGCAGATACGCAGTATTTT. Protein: CASTLAGGSADTQYF.